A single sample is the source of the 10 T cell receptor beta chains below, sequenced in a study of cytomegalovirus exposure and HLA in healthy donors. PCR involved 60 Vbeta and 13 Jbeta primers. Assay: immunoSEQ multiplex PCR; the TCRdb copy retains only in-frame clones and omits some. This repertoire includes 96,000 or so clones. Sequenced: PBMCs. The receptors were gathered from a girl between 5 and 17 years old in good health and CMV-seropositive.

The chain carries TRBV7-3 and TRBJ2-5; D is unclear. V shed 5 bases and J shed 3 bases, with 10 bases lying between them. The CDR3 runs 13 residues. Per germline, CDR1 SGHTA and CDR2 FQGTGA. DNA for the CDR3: TGTGCCAGCAGCCTTGGAACTAAAGAGACCCAGTACTTC. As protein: CASSLGTKETQYF.

This chain's CDR3 is CASRGQVGYTF. In DNA form, the CDR3 reads TGTGCCAGCAGGGGCCAGGTTGGCTACACCTTC. This sequence joins TRBV2 and TRBJ1-2; no reliable D call. Germline-derived CDR1 and CDR2 are SNHLY and FYNNEI. With 6 bases removed from V and 7 bases from J, the gap between germline ends came to 9 bases. The CDR3 runs 11 residues.

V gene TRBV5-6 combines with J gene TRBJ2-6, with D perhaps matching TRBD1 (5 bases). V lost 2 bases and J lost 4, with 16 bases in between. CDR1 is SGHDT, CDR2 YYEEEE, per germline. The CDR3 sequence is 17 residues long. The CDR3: CASSFDSSVSGANVLTF. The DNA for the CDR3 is TGTGCCAGCAGCTTTGACAGCTCCGTTTCAGGGGCCAACGTCCTGACTTTC.

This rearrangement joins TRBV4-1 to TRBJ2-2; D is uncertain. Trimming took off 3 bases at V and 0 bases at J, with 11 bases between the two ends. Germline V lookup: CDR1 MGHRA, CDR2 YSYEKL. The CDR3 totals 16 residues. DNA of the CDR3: TGCGCCAGCAGCCAGCACAGAACCCCGAACACCGGGGAGCTGTTTTTT. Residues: CASSQHRTPNTGELFF.

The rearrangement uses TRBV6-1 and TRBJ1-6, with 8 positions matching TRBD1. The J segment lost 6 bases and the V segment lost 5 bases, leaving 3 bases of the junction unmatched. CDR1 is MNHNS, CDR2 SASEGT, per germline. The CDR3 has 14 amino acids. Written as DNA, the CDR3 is TGTGCCAGCAGTCCAGGGGGCTCTAATTCACCCCTCCACTTT. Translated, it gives CASSPGGSNSPLHF.

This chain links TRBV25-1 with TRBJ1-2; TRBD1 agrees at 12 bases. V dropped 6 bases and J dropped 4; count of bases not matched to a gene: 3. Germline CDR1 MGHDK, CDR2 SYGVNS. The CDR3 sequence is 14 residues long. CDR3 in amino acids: CASRGDRGPYGYTF. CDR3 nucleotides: TGTGCCAGCAGGGGGGACAGGGGGCCCTATGGCTACACCTTC.

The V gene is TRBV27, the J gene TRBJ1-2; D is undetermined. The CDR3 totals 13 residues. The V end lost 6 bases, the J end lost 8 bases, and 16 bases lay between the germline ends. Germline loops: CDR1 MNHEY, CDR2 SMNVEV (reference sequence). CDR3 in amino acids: CASSPGEGIGYTF. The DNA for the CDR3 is TGTGCCAGCAGCCCCGGGGAGGGTATCGGCTACACCTTC.

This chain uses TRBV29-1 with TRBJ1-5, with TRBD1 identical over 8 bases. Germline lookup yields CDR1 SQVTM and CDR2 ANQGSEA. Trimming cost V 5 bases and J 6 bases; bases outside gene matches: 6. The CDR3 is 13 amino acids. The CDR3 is CSVSDREAQPQHF. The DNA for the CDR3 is TGCAGCGTTTCGGACAGGGAAGCTCAGCCCCAGCATTTT.

The CDR3, as DNA: TGTGCCAGCAGCTTAGAAGAGAGGGTTGACACCATATATTTT. It encodes CASSLEERVDTIYF. V gene TRBV5-6 combines with J gene TRBJ1-3, with D uncertain. CDR3 length: 14 amino acids. Trimming shortened V by 2 bases and J by 8 bases, and 14 bases separated the two germline ends. Germline CDR1 SGHDT, CDR2 YYEEEE.

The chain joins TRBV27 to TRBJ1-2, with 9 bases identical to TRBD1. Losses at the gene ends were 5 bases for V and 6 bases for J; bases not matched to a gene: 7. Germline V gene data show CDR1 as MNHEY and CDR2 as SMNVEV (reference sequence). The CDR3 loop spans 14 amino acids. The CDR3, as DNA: TGTGCCAGCAGTCAACAGGGGGCTTTCGATGGCTACACCTTC. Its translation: CASSQQGAFDGYTF.